The present entry profiles one TCR beta chain with its context. This sample was included in a study of blood T cell repertoires in COVID-19. Germline lookup yields CDR1 WSHSY and CDR2 SAAADI. Trimming cost V 9 bases and J 6 bases, with 12 bases left between them. There are 13 residues in the CDR3. Cohort allocation depended upon clinical history that participants reported. Donors of Cohort 3 who recovered were those that had two negative PCRs, clearance, or symptom resolution. The data were produced by immunoSEQ multiplex PCR, yet TCRdb's version contains in-frame clones alone and is incomplete. The sample has 400,000 to 500,000 clones, 85% to 90% seen once; the top ten hold 1.8%.

The clonotype comes from a woman aged 35 to 49 who had recovered from COVID-19. Sequenced sample: PBMCs or T cells enriched from blood (not recorded which). The rearrangement links TRBV10-2 to TRBJ1-6; TRBD1 might be the D (5 bases). The CDR3 DNA sequence: TGCGCCAGTGGGGGGGGTGGTAATTCACCCCTCCACTTT. Translation: CASGGGGNSPLHF.